Listed below are T cell receptor beta chains from one sample, sequenced in a study of immune heterogeneity within non-small cell lung tumors. TCRdb reanalysed the multiplex PCR reads using MiXCR and keeps one entry per CDR3 protein. The data hold approximately 31,000 distinct CDR3 sequences, with 28% observed a single time. Source material: lung tumor tissue. All receptors come from a man aged 35 to 55 with non-small cell lung cancer. Each CDR3 is given with its conserved first and last residue. Fields, in order: J gene, clone size, D gene, V gene, CDR3 DNA, CDR3 protein. A D gene is named only where the DNA matches it firmly. Clone sizes are given selectively: once, few, many, or a class where the clone is expanded.

J gene: TRBJ2-1
clone size: NA
D gene: TRBD2
V gene: TRBV5-4
CDR3 DNA: TGTGCCAGCAGCTTGGAGTGGACTAGCGAGAATGAGCAGTTCTTC
CDR3 protein: CASSLEWTSENEQFF

J gene: TRBJ2-3
clone size: medium-sized
D gene: TRBD1
V gene: TRBV7-9
CDR3 DNA: TGTGCCAGCAGCCCACAGGGGGATACGCAGTATTTT
CDR3 protein: CASSPQGDTQYF

J gene: TRBJ1-6
clone size: few
D gene: NA
V gene: TRBV4-2
CDR3 DNA: TGTGCCAGCAGCCAAGATTTAGCACGGTCTAAAACCTCTTCACCCCTCCACTTT
CDR3 protein: CASSQDLARSKTSSPLHF

J gene: TRBJ1-5
clone size: many
D gene: TRBD1
V gene: TRBV6-1
CDR3 DNA: TGTGCCAGCAGTGAGGCAGGGGGGAGCAATCAGCCCCAGCATTTT
CDR3 protein: CASSEAGGSNQPQHF

J gene: TRBJ2-1
clone size: many
D gene: TRBD2
V gene: TRBV27
CDR3 DNA: TGTGCCAGCAGTTTATCGAGGTCGGTACGACTAGCGGGAGGGAATGAGCAGTTCTTC
CDR3 protein: CASSLSRSVRLAGGNEQFF

J gene: TRBJ2-6
clone size: NA
D gene: NA
V gene: TRBV7-9
CDR3 DNA: TGTGCCAGCAGCTCCCGTACCTCTGGGGCCAACGTCCTGACTTTC
CDR3 protein: CASSSRTSGANVLTF

J gene: TRBJ1-5
clone size: NA
D gene: TRBD1
V gene: TRBV5-1
CDR3 DNA: TGCGCCAGCAGGACCACAGGGGACGGCAATCAGCCCCAGCATTTT
CDR3 protein: CASRTTGDGNQPQHF

J gene: TRBJ2-7
clone size: many
D gene: NA
V gene: TRBV5-4
CDR3 DNA: TGTGCCAGCAGCTCCGAAGGGGGTGGCCGCGGGCAGTACTTC
CDR3 protein: CASSSEGGGRGQYF

J gene: TRBJ1-2
clone size: NA
D gene: NA
V gene: TRBV30
CDR3 DNA: TGTGCCTGGACTATGGGCGGAGATGGTGGCCATGGCTACACCTTC
CDR3 protein: CAWTMGGDGGHGYTF

J gene: TRBJ1-3
clone size: NA
D gene: NA
V gene: TRBV5-5
CDR3 DNA: TGTGCCAGCAGCTTGGTGGAGACCTCTGGAAACACCATATATTTT
CDR3 protein: CASSLVETSGNTIYF